The sequence of this TCR beta chain was determined in a study of shared T cell receptors in the human thymus. Method: immunoSEQ multiplex PCR; TCRdb's copy keeps in-frame clones and lacks some. The table records some 720,000 clones, more than 75% of them present only once. With 5 bases removed from V and 0 bases from J, the gap between germline ends came to 14 bases. The CDR3 length is 16 residues. Germline V gene data show CDR1 as MNHEY and CDR2 as SMNVEV (reference sequence). This sample was also put to use in a study of human thymus T cells. That source reports: Blood and thymic repertoires both appeared biased in V and J gene usage. Related research examined unrelated individuals and reported that their thymic repertoires overlapped highly.

The genes are TRBV27 and TRBJ1-5; D ambiguous. Sequencing was done on a sample of thymocytes. The TCR comes from a boy in the first two years of life with a congenital heart defect. The CDR3 nucleotides read TGTGCCAGCAGTCGGGTTAGCTCTTATAGCAATCAGCCCCAGCATTTT. Amino acid sequence: CASSRVSSYSNQPQHF.